The 7 T cell receptor beta chains below all came from one sample that was sequenced in a study of cytomegalovirus exposure and HLA in healthy donors. PCR primers comprised 60 Vbeta and 13 Jbeta primers. Produced via immunoSEQ multiplex PCR; TCRdb's table is partial and in-frame only. The table has approximately 160,000 clones, 75% to 90% seen once. Sequenced sample: PBMCs. These receptors all come from a man aged 50 to 60 in good health and CMV-seropositive.

J is TRBJ2-5 and V is TRBV7-8; 11 nucleotides match TRBD2. CDR1 is SGHVS and CDR2 is FQNEAQ in the germline V gene. The CDR3 extends over 17 amino acids. V gave up 1 base and J gave up 4 bases; unmatched junction bases: 8. CDR3 in DNA: TGTGCCAGCAGCTTAGGTGGGCTAGCGGGGGGAAGAGAGACCCAGTACTTC. Translated: CASSLGGLAGGRETQYF.

The chain recombines TRBV7-2 with TRBJ1-1; 8 bases map to TRBD1. The CDR3 is made up of 15 amino acids. Per germline, CDR1 SGHTA and CDR2 FQGNSA. V dropped 10 bases and J dropped 4; count of bases not matched to a gene: 14. The DNA for the CDR3 is TGTGCCACGACCTTACGCAGGGGGCTTGCCACTGAAGCTTTCTTT. It yields the protein CATTLRRGLATEAFF.

The chain uses TRBV29-1 and TRBJ1-4; the match to TRBD1 covers 7 bases. The CDR3 sequence is 13 residues long. The germline V gene has CDR1 SQVTM and CDR2 ANQGSEA. V shed 7 bases, J shed 6 bases, and the junction held 8 bases outside the gene matches. CDR3 sequence: CSAATGRYEKLFF. CDR3 in DNA: TGCAGCGCCGCGACAGGGAGGTATGAAAAACTGTTTTTT.

This chain uses TRBV27 with TRBJ1-1; 7 nucleotides match TRBD1. The CDR3 loop spans 17 amino acids. J gave up 2 bases and V 6 bases, and 15 bases lay outside the gene matches. Germline V gene data show CDR1 as MNHEY and CDR2 as SMNVEV (reference sequence). CDR3 region: CASSRISSGGTNTEAFF. The DNA of the CDR3 is TGTGCCAGCAGCCGTATTTCCTCAGGGGGTACTAACACTGAAGCTTTCTTT.

This chain links TRBV18 with TRBJ1-2; the D gene is possibly TRBD1 (5 bases). Per the germline V gene, CDR1 is KGHSH and CDR2 is LQKENI. V was clipped by 4 bases and J by 4 bases, with 10 bases between them. The CDR3 length is 13 residues. The CDR3 nucleotides are TGTGCCAGCTCACGATCGGACACCTATGGCTACACCTTC. Translating gives CASSRSDTYGYTF.

The chain links TRBV9 to TRBJ1-2; maybe TRBD1 (5 bases). V dropped 0 bases and J dropped 3 bases, with 6 bases sitting between them. CDR1 is SGDLS and CDR2 is YYNGEE in the germline V gene. The CDR3 totals 13 residues. The CDR3 DNA reads as TGTGCCAGCAGCGTAGAGACAGACTATGGCTACACCTTC. Its protein is CASSVETDYGYTF. Looking up the rest from reference TRBV9 and TRBJ1-2 gives the full variable domain: DSGVTQTPKHLITATGQRVTLRCSPRSGDLSVYWYQQSLDQGLQFLIQYYNGEERAKGNILERFSAQQFPDLHSELNLSSLELGDSALYFCASSVETDYGYTFGSGTRLTVV.

V usage is TRBV27 and J usage is TRBJ1-2; 8 bases map to TRBD1. The CDR3 runs to 14 residues. Trimming at V came to 2 bases and at J to 8 bases, leaving 7 bases not matched to a gene. Germline values: CDR1 MNHEY, CDR2 SMNVEV (reference sequence). The CDR3, as DNA: TGTGCCAGCAGTTTAGGGCAGGGGGCGAGCGGCTACACCTTC. It codes for CASSLGQGASGYTF.